Presented here are 16 T cell receptor beta chains from one specimen sequenced in a study of blood T cell repertoires in COVID-19. Sequencing was performed with immunoSEQ multiplex PCR; in TCRdb, only in-frame clones are kept and a portion is missing. The sample consists of 150,000 to 200,000 clones, 80% to 90% of them appearing once. Sequencing was performed on peripheral blood. All receptors come from a man between 60 and 75 years old with acute or convalescent COVID-19.

The chain recombines TRBV6-1 with TRBJ2-3; TRBD2 aligns across 10 bases. Unmatched junction bases numbered 2, after V lost 2 bases and J lost 6 bases. Germline V gene lookup returns CDR1 MNHNS and CDR2 SASEGT. This CDR3 has 14 amino acids. As DNA, the CDR3 is TGTGCCAGCAGTGAACCGACTAGCGGGGATACGCAGTATTTT. Residues: CASSEPTSGDTQYF.

The chain recombines TRBV2 with TRBJ1-2, with TRBD1 matching over 8 bases. The CDR3 extends over 14 amino acids. J was trimmed by 3 bases and V by 7 bases; bases with no gene match: 7. Germline V gene lookup returns CDR1 SNHLY and CDR2 FYNNEI. The CDR3, as DNA: TGTGCCAGCAAAGGACAGGGTCATCACTATGGCTACACCTTC. Translating it yields CASKGQGHHYGYTF.

In this sample, this clone turned up a few times. J is TRBJ2-5 and V is TRBV29-1, with 11 bases lining up with TRBD2. CDR1 is SQVTM and CDR2 is ANQGSEA in the germline V gene. With V trimmed by 1 base and J by 2 bases, 3 bases remained unmatched. The CDR3 spans 15 residues. DNA for the CDR3: TGCAGCGTTGAAGTCCCTAGCGGGAGGCAAGAGACCCAGTACTTC. Protein: CSVEVPSGRQETQYF. Drawing the rest from reference TRBV29-1 and TRBJ2-5, the complete variable domain is SAVISQKPSRDICQRGTSLTIQCQVDSQVTMMFWYRQQPGQSLTLIATANQGSEATYESGFVIDKFPISRPNLTFSTLTVSNMSPEDSSIYLCSVEVPSGRQETQYFGPGTRLLVL.

This sequence joins TRBV10-3 and TRBJ2-5; perhaps TRBD2 as D (5 bases). The CDR3 totals 15 residues. From germline, CDR1 is ENHRY and CDR2 SYGVKD. V was clipped by 3 bases and J by 4 bases, with 15 bases between them. CDR3 DNA sequence: TGTGCCATCAGTGATTGGGGAGCCAACGGAGAGACCCAGTACTTC. It yields the protein CAISDWGANGETQYF.

This chain connects TRBV28 to TRBJ2-7; TRBD1 aligns across 10 bases. CDR3 length: 15 residues. The J segment lost 6 bases and the V segment lost 4 bases, leaving 9 bases of the junction unmatched. CDR1 and CDR2 from the germline V gene are MDHEN and SYDVKM. The chain's CDR3 is CASSSKGQGSGEQYF. The CDR3 nucleotides read TGTGCCAGCAGTTCTAAGGGACAGGGGTCCGGCGAGCAGTACTTC.

The chain links TRBV6-5 to TRBJ1-6, with 11 positions matching TRBD1. This CDR3 is 14 amino acids long. Trimming removed 4 bases from V and 9 bases from J; junction bases left unmatched: 2. Germline CDR1 MNHEY, CDR2 SVGAGI. The CDR3 sequence is CASSWTGGASPLHF. CDR3 nucleotide sequence: TGTGCCAGCAGTTGGACAGGGGGCGCTTCACCCCTCCACTTT.

V and J are TRBV7-3 and TRBJ2-3; D possibly corresponds to TRBD1 (6 bases). The CDR3 totals 15 residues. CDR1 and CDR2 (germline): SGHTA, FQGTGA. V was shortened by 5 bases and J by 4 bases, with 16 bases between the two germline ends. The CDR3 reads CASSRGGGAADTQYF. CDR3 coding DNA: TGTGCCAGCAGCCGAGGGGGTGGGGCGGCAGATACGCAGTATTTT.

The chain uses TRBV28 and TRBJ2-1; maybe TRBD1 (6 bases). V was clipped by 3 bases and J by 4 bases, with 13 bases between them. Germline loops: CDR1 MDHEN, CDR2 SYDVKM. The CDR3 spans 15 residues. CDR3 DNA: TGTGCCAGCAGTTTTTTGTCAGGGGTGTACAATGAGCAGTTCTTC. It codes for CASSFLSGVYNEQFF.

This clone turned up a few times. The V and J genes are TRBV2 and TRBJ2-2; 13 nucleotides agree with TRBD2. The V gene's germline CDR1 is SNHLY and CDR2 FYNNEI. J gave up 6 bases and V 7 bases, and 5 bases lay outside the gene matches. This CDR3 region has 15 residues. Here the CDR3 reads CASKSGLAGSGELFF. The DNA of the CDR3 is TGTGCCAGCAAGTCGGGACTAGCGGGATCCGGGGAGCTGTTTTTT.

The V call is TRBV11-2, the J call TRBJ1-2, with 9 bases aligning to TRBD1. Trimming took 6 bases from V and 3 from J; bases not matched to a gene: 11. The CDR3 consists of 16 residues. Germline-derived CDR1 and CDR2 are SGHAT and FQNNGV. DNA of the CDR3: TGTGCCAGCAGATCTTACCGGGACAGGGAGGACTATGGCTACACCTTC. Protein product: CASRSYRDREDYGYTF.

This chain links TRBV7-3 with TRBJ2-1; D may be TRBD2 (5 bases). The length of the CDR3 is 14 residues. Germline assignment: CDR1 SGHTA and CDR2 FQGTGA. Trimming shortened V by 4 bases and J by 8 bases, and 15 bases separated the two germline ends. CDR3 nucleotide sequence: TGTGCCAGCAGCTCCCCCGGCTCCGGGGATGAGCAGTTCTTC. Its protein product is CASSSPGSGDEQFF.

V gene TRBV9 combines with J gene TRBJ2-3; 11 bases are a match to TRBD2. CDR3 length equals 14 residues. Germline CDR1 and CDR2: SGDLS and YYNGEE. V lost 3 bases and J lost 3; bases outside the gene matches: 0. The CDR3 DNA reads as TGTGCCAGCAGCGCTAGCGGGAGGACAGATACGCAGTATTTT. Residues: CASSASGRTDTQYF.

The gene calls are TRBV18 and TRBJ1-5; 7 bases are a match to TRBD1. Unmatched junction bases numbered 8, after V lost 5 bases and J lost 4 bases. Germline V lookup: CDR1 KGHSH, CDR2 LQKENI. The CDR3 sequence is 15 residues long. The CDR3: CASSENRGVNQPQHF. The CDR3 nucleotides read TGTGCCAGCTCAGAGAACAGGGGAGTAAATCAGCCCCAGCATTTT.

This chain's CDR3 is CASSRQGSMETQYF. The DNA of the CDR3 is TGTGCCAGCAGTCGGCAGGGGAGTATGGAGACCCAGTACTTC. This rearrangement joins TRBV28 to TRBJ2-5; D might be TRBD1 (6 bases). CDR3 length: 14 residues. V lost 5 bases to trimming and J lost 5 bases, with 15 bases between them. Germline assignment: CDR1 MDHEN and CDR2 SYDVKM.

This clone appeared a single time. The V gene is TRBV9, the J gene TRBJ2-5; D ambiguous. Germline V gene lookup returns CDR1 SGDLS and CDR2 YYNGEE. There are 14 residues in the CDR3. The V and J ends lost 0 bases and 1 base respectively, with 7 bases between them. The CDR3 coding sequence is TGTGCCAGCAGCGTAGAGACAAGCCAAGAGACCCAGTACTTC. Protein sequence: CASSVETSQETQYF.

This clone occurred a few times. The rearrangement uses TRBV6-5 and TRBJ1-5; D is possibly TRBD1 (6 bases). The CDR3 consists of 14 residues. V was cut by 7 bases and J by 1 base, with 11 bases left in between. Per germline, CDR1 MNHEY and CDR2 SVGAGI. CDR3 nucleotide sequence: TGTGCCAGCACCCCTGACAGGAGCAATCAGCCCCAGCATTTT. It yields the protein CASTPDRSNQPQHF.